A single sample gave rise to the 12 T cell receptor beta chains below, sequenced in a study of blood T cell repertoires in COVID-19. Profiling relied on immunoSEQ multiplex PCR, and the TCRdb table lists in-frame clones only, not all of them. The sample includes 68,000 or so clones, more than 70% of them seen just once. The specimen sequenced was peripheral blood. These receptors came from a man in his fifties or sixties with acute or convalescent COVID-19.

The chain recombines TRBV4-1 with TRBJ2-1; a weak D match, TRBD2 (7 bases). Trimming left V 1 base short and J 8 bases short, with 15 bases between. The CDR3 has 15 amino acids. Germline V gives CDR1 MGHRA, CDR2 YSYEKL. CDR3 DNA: TGCGCCAGCAGCCAAGTCTGGGGGGGGGCAGATGAGCAGTTCTTC. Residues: CASSQVWGGADEQFF.

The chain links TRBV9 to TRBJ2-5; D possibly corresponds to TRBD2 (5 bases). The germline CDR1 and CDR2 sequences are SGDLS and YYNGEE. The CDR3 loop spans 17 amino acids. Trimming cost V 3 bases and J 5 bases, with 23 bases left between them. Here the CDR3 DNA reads TGTGCCAGCAGCGCGGGAACTAGGCACCACCTTGGGGAGACCCAGTACTTC. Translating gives CASSAGTRHHLGETQYF.

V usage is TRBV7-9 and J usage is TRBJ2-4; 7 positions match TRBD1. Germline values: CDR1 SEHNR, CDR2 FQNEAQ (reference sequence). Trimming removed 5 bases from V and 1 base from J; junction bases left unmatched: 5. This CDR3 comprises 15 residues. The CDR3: CASSAGGLAKNIQYF. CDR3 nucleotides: TGTGCCAGCAGCGCAGGGGGTTTGGCCAAAAACATTCAGTACTTC. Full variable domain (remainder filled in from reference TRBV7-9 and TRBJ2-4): DTGVSQNPRHKITKRGQNVTFRCDPISEHNRLYWYRQTLGQGPEFLTYFQNEAQLEKSRLLSDRFSAERPKGSFSTLEIQRTEQGDSAMYLCASSAGGLAKNIQYFGAGTRLSVL.

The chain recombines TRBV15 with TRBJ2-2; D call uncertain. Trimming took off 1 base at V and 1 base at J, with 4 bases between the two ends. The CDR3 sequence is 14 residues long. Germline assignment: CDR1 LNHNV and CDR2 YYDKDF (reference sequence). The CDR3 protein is CATSRVWNTGELFF. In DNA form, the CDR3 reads TGTGCCACCAGCAGAGTATGGAACACCGGGGAGCTGTTTTTT.

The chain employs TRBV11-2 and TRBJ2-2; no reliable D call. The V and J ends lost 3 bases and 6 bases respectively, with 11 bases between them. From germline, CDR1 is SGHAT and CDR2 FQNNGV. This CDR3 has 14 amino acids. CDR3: CASSFAGVAGELFF. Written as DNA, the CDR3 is TGTGCCAGCAGCTTCGCAGGTGTCGCCGGGGAGCTGTTTTTT.

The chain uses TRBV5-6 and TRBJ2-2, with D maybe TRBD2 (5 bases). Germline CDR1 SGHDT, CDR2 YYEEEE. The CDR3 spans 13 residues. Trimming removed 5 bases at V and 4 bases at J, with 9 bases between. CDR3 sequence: CASRLETTGELFF. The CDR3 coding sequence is TGTGCCAGCAGACTAGAGACCACCGGGGAGCTGTTTTTT.

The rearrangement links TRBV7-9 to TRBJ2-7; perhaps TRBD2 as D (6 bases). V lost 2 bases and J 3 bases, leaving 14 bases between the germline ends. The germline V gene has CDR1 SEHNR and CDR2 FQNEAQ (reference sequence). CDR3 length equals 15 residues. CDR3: CASSLREQGFYEQYF. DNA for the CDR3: TGTGCCAGCAGCTTACGGGAGCAGGGCTTCTACGAGCAGTACTTC.

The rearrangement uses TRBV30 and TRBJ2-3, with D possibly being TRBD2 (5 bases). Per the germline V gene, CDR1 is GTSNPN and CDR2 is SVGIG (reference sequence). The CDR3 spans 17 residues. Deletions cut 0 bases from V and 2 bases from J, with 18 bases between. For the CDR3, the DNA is TGTGCCTGGAGTGTACCCCCCCCCGGGAACAACACAGATACGCAGTATTTT. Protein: CAWSVPPPGNNTDTQYF.

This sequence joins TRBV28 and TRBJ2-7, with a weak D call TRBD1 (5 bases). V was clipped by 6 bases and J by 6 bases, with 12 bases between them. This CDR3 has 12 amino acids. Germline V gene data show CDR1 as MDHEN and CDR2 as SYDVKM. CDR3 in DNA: TGTGCCAGCAGCCAGGGTAACGGCGAGCAGTACTTC. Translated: CASSQGNGEQYF.

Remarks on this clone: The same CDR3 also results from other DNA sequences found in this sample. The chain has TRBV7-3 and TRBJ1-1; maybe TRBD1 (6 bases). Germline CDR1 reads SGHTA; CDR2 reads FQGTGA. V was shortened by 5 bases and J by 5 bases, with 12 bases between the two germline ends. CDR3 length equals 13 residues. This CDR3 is CASSRGGNTEAFF. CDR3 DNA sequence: TGTGCCAGCAGCCGAGGGGGTAATACTGAAGCTTTCTTT. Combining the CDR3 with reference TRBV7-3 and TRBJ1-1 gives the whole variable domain GAGVSQTPSNKVTEKGKYVELRCDPISGHTALYWYRQSLGQGPEFLIYFQGTGAADDSGLPNDRFFAVRPEGSVSTLKIQRTERGDSAVYLCASSRGGNTEAFFGQGTRLTVV.

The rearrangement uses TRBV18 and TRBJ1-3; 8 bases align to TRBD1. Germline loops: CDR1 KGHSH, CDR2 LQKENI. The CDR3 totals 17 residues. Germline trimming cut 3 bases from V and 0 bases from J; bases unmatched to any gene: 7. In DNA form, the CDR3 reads TGTGCCAGCTCACCCCTTCGACAGGGGTCCTCTGGAAACACCATATATTTT. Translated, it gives CASSPLRQGSSGNTIYF.

In DNA, the CDR3 is TGTGCCAGCAGTTGGGACAGGAACACTGAAGCTTTCTTT. This codes for CASSWDRNTEAFF. The J gene is TRBJ1-1, the V gene TRBV27; TRBD1 agrees at 7 bases. Trimming at V came to 4 bases and at J to 1 base, leaving 0 bases not matched to a gene. CDR3 length: 13 residues. Germline V gene lookup returns CDR1 MNHEY and CDR2 SMNVEV (reference sequence).